A single sample is the source of the 6 T cell receptor beta chains below, sequenced in a study of CD8 T cells in Susac syndrome. RNA amounts of about 0.45 to 1 ug underwent reverse transcription with random hexamers. In TCRdb, the immunoSEQ multiplex PCR reads were re-called with MiXCR into one record per CDR3 protein. The sample lists fewer than 250,000 distinct CDR3 sequences; 80% to 95% were seen once. Material: CD8+ T cells from PBMCs. The source of these receptors is a human donor with multiple sclerosis.

V is TRBV4-3 and J is TRBJ1-1; 9 positions match TRBD1. V lost 0 bases, J lost 1 base, and 3 bases stayed unmatched. Germline V lookup: CDR1 LGHNA, CDR2 YSLEER. The CDR3 is 16 residues long. Here the CDR3 reads CASSQDRDRANTEAFF. Here the CDR3 DNA reads TGCGCCAGCAGCCAAGATAGGGACAGGGCGAACACTGAAGCTTTCTTT.

V usage is TRBV13 and J usage is TRBJ1-2; D not resolved. The germline V and J ends were trimmed by 4 bases and 2 bases, with 11 bases remaining between them. The CDR3 is 14 residues long. Per the germline V gene, CDR1 is PRHDT and CDR2 is FYEKMQ (reference sequence). CDR3 nucleotides: TGTGCCAGCAGCTCCTCGACGGTGAACTATGGCTACACCTTC. Translating gives CASSSSTVNYGYTF. Complete variable domain (other parts from reference TRBV13 and TRBJ1-2): AAGVIQSPRHLIKEKRETATLKCYPIPRHDTVYWYQQGPGQDPQFLISFYEKMQSDKGSIPDRFSAQQFSDYHSELNMSSLELGDSALYFCASSSSTVNYGYTFGSGTRLTVV.

The rearrangement links TRBV9 to TRBJ2-2; 10 bases match TRBD2. V was pared by 4 bases and J by 4 bases, with 4 bases of the junction left unmatched. Looked up from germline, CDR1 is SGDLS and CDR2 is YYNGEE. The CDR3 totals 15 residues. The CDR3 DNA reads TGTGCCAGCAGCACCTGGACTAGCGGCACCGGGGAGCTGTTTTTT. The encoded protein is CASSTWTSGTGELFF.

The chain uses TRBV30 and TRBJ1-1, with 7 bases that match TRBD1. Unmatched junction bases numbered 6, after V lost 2 bases and J lost 0 bases. The CDR3 extends over 15 amino acids. From germline, CDR1 is GTSNPN and CDR2 SVGIG (reference sequence). CDR3 sequence: CAWSRDRGMNTEAFF. CDR3 in DNA: TGTGCCTGGAGTAGGGACAGAGGGATGAACACTGAAGCTTTCTTT.

The genes are TRBV24-1 and TRBJ2-3; no firm D call. The V end was cut by 3 bases, the J end by 3 bases, with 6 bases between. Germline values: CDR1 KGHDR, CDR2 SFDVKD. There are 13 residues in the CDR3. The CDR3 here is CATSDRKTDTQYF. Written as DNA, the CDR3 is TGTGCCACCAGTGATAGGAAGACAGATACGCAGTATTTT.

The chain combines TRBV19 with TRBJ1-1; D ambiguous. Trimming shortened V by 3 bases and J by 0 bases, and 14 bases separated the two germline ends. CDR3 size: 16 residues. CDR1 and CDR2 from the germline V gene are LNHDA and SQIVND (reference sequence). The CDR3 nucleotides are TGTGCCAGTAGTATTTCACTGTGGGCAGTGAACACTGAAGCTTTCTTT. This codes for CASSISLWAVNTEAFF.